Each of the 29 T cell receptor beta chains below was sequenced from the same sample in a study of T cell responses to AZD1222 COVID-19 vaccine (dated by TCRdb to the early 2020s). Libraries were constructed by the immunoSEQ multiplex PCR assay. The immuneACCESS repertoire file appears here via TCRdb, limited to in-frame rearrangements. These files lack a portion of the clones; in checked studies, under half of the deficit traces to unresolved V genes, and the cause of the others is not known. The sample has about 120,000 clones on record, over 70% of them singletons. The ten largest make up approximately 5.4% of the sample. Sample time point, as interpreted from the label and publication: baseline before first vaccination. Sample: peripheral blood, taken on day 0 of AZD1222 vaccination. The receptor set was obtained from an adult in good health.

The chain uses TRBV5-1 and TRBJ1-1; D is unresolved. Germline V CDR1 and CDR2: SGHRS, YFSETQ. V lost 5 bases to trimming and J lost 4 bases, with 15 bases between them. This CDR3 comprises 14 residues. This CDR3 is CASRVTERSTEAFF. The DNA for the CDR3 is TGCGCCAGCAGGGTAACAGAAAGATCCACTGAAGCTTTCTTT.

The chain employs TRBV4-2 and TRBJ1-1; D gene uncertain. Germline V CDR1 and CDR2: LGHNA, YNFKEQ. CDR3 length: 14 amino acids. The V end was cut by 0 bases, the J end by 1 base, with 6 bases between. The CDR3 region has the DNA TGTGCCAGCAGCCAAGATCCAGAGAACACTGAAGCTTTCTTT. It yields the protein CASSQDPENTEAFF.

V usage is TRBV30 and J usage is TRBJ1-2; no reliable D call. V was cut by 7 bases and J by 1 base, with 16 bases left in between. The CDR3 length is 14 residues. The germline V gene encodes CDR1 GTSNPN and CDR2 SVGIG (reference sequence). CDR3 amino acids: CAYSAGLNNYGYTF. The CDR3 DNA is TGTGCCTACAGTGCGGGGTTAAATAACTATGGCTACACCTTC.

Regarding this clone: Other DNA variants within this sample encode the same CDR3. The chain uses TRBV28 and TRBJ1-5; D is unresolved. CDR3 size: 13 residues. Germline lookup yields CDR1 MDHEN and CDR2 SYDVKM. The V end was cut by 5 bases, the J end by 9 bases, with 14 bases between. DNA of the CDR3: TGTGCCAGCAGTCTCGGGCCCGGTCGGCCCCAGCATTTT. Protein product: CASSLGPGRPQHF.

This rearrangement joins TRBV29-1 to TRBJ1-1, with D maybe TRBD1 (5 bases). The CDR3 covers 15 residues. The V gene's germline CDR1 is SQVTM and CDR2 ANQGSEA. The V gene lost 4 bases and the J gene lost 0 bases, with 15 bases spanning the gap. CDR3 sequence reads: CSVGAWGRVNTEAFF. The DNA of the CDR3 is TGCAGCGTTGGCGCGTGGGGGAGGGTGAACACTGAAGCTTTCTTT.

This chain links TRBV7-9 with TRBJ2-5; perhaps TRBD2 as D (6 bases). V lost 6 bases and J lost 4, with 12 bases in between. The CDR3 covers 13 residues. The germline V gene has CDR1 SEHNR and CDR2 FQNEAQ (reference sequence). CDR3 sequence (DNA): TGTGCCAGCAGAAACGCGGAGGGAGAGACCCAGTACTTC. It is translated as CASRNAEGETQYF.

CDR3 sequence: CASSYSLGLNQPQHF. CDR3 sequence (DNA): TGTGCCAGCAGTTACTCGCTGGGGTTGAATCAGCCCCAGCATTTT. The chain employs TRBV6-2 or TRBV6-3 and TRBJ1-5; D is undetermined. The V gene lost 0 bases and the J gene lost 4 bases, with 10 bases spanning the gap. The CDR3 runs 15 residues. The germline V gene encodes CDR1 MNHEY and CDR2 SVGEGT.

The chain is built from TRBV7-2 and TRBJ2-1, with D unclear. This CDR3 has 15 amino acids. V lost 5 bases and J lost 5, with 16 bases in between. Per the germline V gene, CDR1 is SGHTA and CDR2 is FQGNSA. The CDR3 sequence: CASSPRFYSNNEQFF. In DNA, the CDR3 is TGTGCCAGCAGCCCCCGGTTTTACAGTAACAATGAGCAGTTCTTC.

The J gene is TRBJ1-3, the V gene TRBV2, with D uncertain. This CDR3 is 15 amino acids long. Germline V lookup: CDR1 SNHLY, CDR2 FYNNEI. Trimming took 7 bases from V and 5 from J, leaving 18 bases between them. DNA for the CDR3: TGTGCCAGCATCTTCGACCGCAACACTAGAAACACCATATATTTT. Translated, it gives CASIFDRNTRNTIYF.

The gene calls are TRBV18 and TRBJ1-1, with D perhaps TRBD1 (5 bases). Between the trimmed V and J ends, which lost 2 bases and 1 base, there was a span of 11 bases. This CDR3 comprises 15 residues. Germline V lookup: CDR1 KGHSH, CDR2 LQKENI. The CDR3 DNA sequence: TGTGCCAGCTCACCAATTGGGGCGGAGAACACTGAAGCTTTCTTT. Translation: CASSPIGAENTEAFF.

The chain carries TRBV28 and TRBJ2-3; possible D gene TRBD1, 5 bases. The CDR3 length is 12 residues. The germline gives CDR1 MDHEN, CDR2 SYDVKM. Trimming shortened V by 5 bases and J by 10 bases, and 13 bases separated the two germline ends. The CDR3 spells CASSIPSGPQYF. Here the CDR3 DNA reads TGTGCCAGCAGTATACCCTCAGGGCCGCAGTATTTT.

V gene TRBV28 combines with J gene TRBJ1-2; 8 nucleotides match TRBD1. The length of the CDR3 is 16 residues. J was trimmed by 4 bases and V by 5 bases; bases with no gene match: 12. Germline V gene data show CDR1 as MDHEN and CDR2 as SYDVKM. The DNA of the CDR3 is TGTGCCAGCAGTCCCCCCCCCTGGCAGGGGGCCTATGGCTACACCTTC. Its translation: CASSPPPWQGAYGYTF.

V and J are TRBV15 and TRBJ1-2; D uncertain. The V and J ends lost 0 bases and 4 bases respectively, with 12 bases between them. The CDR3 has 15 residues. Germline V gene sequence: CDR1 LNHNV, CDR2 YYDKDF (reference sequence). CDR3 bases: TGTGCCACCAGCAGAGACGCGAACGCCATCTATGGCTACACCTTC. Residues: CATSRDANAIYGYTF.

The chain has TRBV23-1 and TRBJ1-2; unclear D gene. TRBV23-1 has ORF status, its function being uncertain. The CDR3 totals 17 residues. Trimming shortened V by 3 bases and J by 0 bases, and 17 bases separated the two germline ends. The CDR3 DNA reads TGCGCCAGCAGTCACCTGGGCTTCCCTGGGGCTAACTATGGCTACACCTTC. Protein product: CASSHLGFPGANYGYTF.

The rearrangement links TRBV9 to TRBJ2-3; D unclear. CDR1 SGDLS and CDR2 YYNGEE come from the germline V gene. Trimming pared 0 bases from V and 5 bases from J, leaving 7 bases between. This CDR3 has 13 amino acids. The CDR3 is CASSVETLDTQYF. For the CDR3, the DNA is TGTGCCAGCAGCGTAGAGACGTTAGATACGCAGTATTTT.

The chain links TRBV6-5 to TRBJ1-2; D remains ambiguous. The CDR3 sequence is 13 residues long. Germline CDR1 reads MNHEY; CDR2 reads SVGAGI. V gave up 6 bases and J gave up 8 bases, with 16 bases separating them. The CDR3 DNA follows: TGTGCCAGCAGCGTGGGCGTGGAGGAGGGCTACACCTTC. Its protein product is CASSVGVEEGYTF.

Here the CDR3 DNA reads TGTGCCAGCATACTAGCGGGGCGCGCAACCTACGAGCAGTACTTC. Translation gives CASILAGRATYEQYF. The chain is built from TRBV21-1 and TRBJ2-7; no DNA check was done on the table's D call, TRBD2. TRBV21-1 is a listed pseudogene. The length of the CDR3 is 15 residues.

This clone was seen once. The DNA of the CDR3 is TGTGCCAGCAGCCAAGGAGGGACAACTAACTATGGCTACACCTTC. Translating gives CASSQGGTTNYGYTF. V and J are TRBV14 and TRBJ1-2, with D possibly being TRBD1 (6 bases). Trimming removed 1 base from V and 0 bases from J, with 9 bases in between. Germline V gene sequence: CDR1 SGHDN, CDR2 FVKESK. The CDR3 loop spans 15 amino acids. The full variable domain, completed using reference TRBV14 and TRBJ1-2, is EAGVTQFPSHSVIEKGQTVTLRCDPISGHDNLYWYRRVMGKEIKFLLHFVKESKQDESGMPNNRFLAERTGGTYSTLKVQPAELEDSGVYFCASSQGGTTNYGYTFGSGTRLTVV.

V is TRBV19 and J is TRBJ2-3; no reliable D call. CDR3 length: 13 residues. Germline CDR1 reads LNHDA; CDR2 reads SQIVND (reference sequence). The V end lost 0 bases, the J end lost 2 bases, and 3 bases lay between the germline ends. The CDR3 region is CASSIEYTDTQYF. In DNA form, the CDR3 reads TGTGCCAGTAGTATAGAGTACACAGATACGCAGTATTTT.

The chain recombines TRBV4-1 with TRBJ2-7; 8 bases fit TRBD1. Losses at the gene ends were 2 bases for V and 5 bases for J; bases not matched to a gene: 8. The CDR3 has 15 residues. Germline CDR1 MGHRA, CDR2 YSYEKL. CDR3 coding DNA: TGCGCCAGCAGCCAACCAGGGGCAGGGGGCGACGAGCAGTACTTC. This encodes CASSQPGAGGDEQYF.

This chain links TRBV28 with TRBJ2-6, with D perhaps TRBD1 (5 bases). The CDR3 spans 18 residues. Germline-derived CDR1 and CDR2 are MDHEN and SYDVKM. Trimming cost V 6 bases and J 0 bases, with 18 bases left between them. The CDR3 protein is CASSAEWTPNSGANVLTF. CDR3 coding DNA: TGTGCCAGCAGCGCCGAGTGGACACCAAACTCTGGGGCCAACGTCCTGACTTTC.

V and J are TRBV7-8 and TRBJ2-1; perhaps TRBD2 as D (5 bases). V lost 6 bases and J 5 bases, leaving 14 bases between the germline ends. Per germline, CDR1 SGHVS and CDR2 FQNEAQ. The CDR3 has 14 residues. CDR3 region: CASRKNSGDNEQFF. Here the CDR3 DNA reads TGTGCCAGCAGAAAAAACAGCGGTGACAATGAGCAGTTCTTC.

The rearrangement links TRBV6-1 to TRBJ1-4; D remains ambiguous. Trimming stripped 3 bases from V and 0 bases from J, with 11 bases between. The V gene's germline CDR1 is MNHNS and CDR2 SASEGT. The length of the CDR3 is 16 residues. This CDR3 reads CASSESSRATNEKLFF. DNA for the CDR3: TGTGCCAGCAGTGAGTCTTCTAGGGCAACTAATGAAAAACTGTTTTTT.

In its sample, this clone was seen a few times. J is TRBJ1-6 and V is TRBV27; D not resolved. V lost 2 bases, J lost 7 bases, and 6 bases lay in between. Germline-derived CDR1 and CDR2 are MNHEY and SMNVEV (reference sequence). This CDR3 is 13 amino acids long. Here the CDR3 reads CASSLGGNSPLHF. CDR3 nucleotide sequence: TGTGCCAGCAGTTTAGGCGGGAATTCACCCCTCCACTTT.

The J gene is TRBJ2-1, the V gene TRBV28; TRBD1 aligns across 10 bases. V trimming: 5 bases; J trimming: 0 bases; junction bases outside the gene matches: 13. Germline assignment: CDR1 MDHEN and CDR2 SYDVKM. The CDR3 covers 19 residues. The CDR3 spells CASSPLRQGAQSSYNEQFF. The CDR3 DNA is TGTGCCAGCAGTCCTTTAAGACAGGGGGCCCAAAGCTCCTACAATGAGCAGTTCTTC.

In this sample, this clone turned up once. This sequence joins TRBV15 and TRBJ2-6; 7 bases match TRBD2. Germline values: CDR1 LNHNV, CDR2 YYDKDF (reference sequence). The CDR3 runs to 16 residues. With 3 bases clipped from V and 1 base from J, the junction kept 3 bases outside the gene matches. CDR3 sequence reads: CATSRGGDSGANVLTF. As DNA, the CDR3 is TGTGCCACCAGCAGGGGGGGGGATTCTGGGGCCAACGTCCTGACTTTC.

The chain carries TRBV19 and TRBJ1-4, with a possible D match to TRBD1 (6 bases). CDR1 is LNHDA, CDR2 SQIVND, per germline (reference sequence). The length of the CDR3 is 15 residues. Trimming shortened V by 6 bases and J by 2 bases, and 13 bases separated the two germline ends. The CDR3 DNA reads as TGTGCCAGTAGCAAAAGGGGGGCGACTAATGAAAAACTGTTTTTT. Encoded protein: CASSKRGATNEKLFF.

The genes are TRBV5-5 and TRBJ1-5; D is unclear. V was trimmed by 4 bases and J by 0 bases, leaving 5 bases between them. The V gene's germline CDR1 is SGHKS and CDR2 YYEKEE (reference sequence). The CDR3 loop spans 13 amino acids. The CDR3: CASSADSNQPQHF. CDR3 sequence (DNA): TGTGCCAGCAGCGCGGATAGCAATCAGCCCCAGCATTTT.

This rearrangement joins TRBV18 to TRBJ1-6, with D tentatively TRBD1 (5 bases). The germline V gene encodes CDR1 KGHSH and CDR2 LQKENI. The CDR3 loop spans 15 amino acids. Trimming removed 3 bases at V and 5 bases at J, with 11 bases between. CDR3 DNA: TGTGCCAGCTCACCCGGTGGCAGGGATAATTCACCCCTCCACTTT. Protein product: CASSPGGRDNSPLHF.